The 2 T cell receptor beta chains below come from one sample, sequenced in a study of beta chain features in type 1 diabetes (dated by TCRdb to between 2018 and 2020). Library method: the immunoSEQ multiplex PCR assay. The entire amount of isolated RNA was reverse transcribed using the High Capacity cDNA Reverse Transcription Kit, so the sequenced TCRB transcripts were expressed ones. Not all clones reach the TCRdb copy of this immuneACCESS table, which keeps in-frame sequences only. Checked studies attribute under half of the gap to unresolved V genes and leave the rest unexplained. Across this sample there are about 410,000 clones, with roughly 13% seen only once. The ten biggest clones cover around 0.035% of the sample. The sample consisted of naive CD4+ T cells from blood. The cell subset or site label of this sample denotes: true naive CD4+ T cells. These receptors all stem from a man aged 25 to 40 in good health.

A few counts support this clone. V gene TRBV5-1 combines with J gene TRBJ1-6, with D perhaps matching TRBD1 (5 bases). Germline CDR1 is SGHRS and CDR2 is YFSETQ. Trimming took off 4 bases at V and 9 bases at J, with 26 bases between the two ends. The CDR3 extends over 18 amino acids. The CDR3 spells CASSTREVGTLPGSPLHF. The CDR3 DNA follows: TGCGCCAGCAGCACCCGGGAGGTTGGGACGTTACCAGGTTCACCCCTCCACTTT.

The V call is TRBV29-1, the J call TRBJ2-5; D is unclear. The end of the DNA fits TRBJ2-7 better, so the J call may be wrong. The CDR3 has 14 amino acids. Looked up from germline, CDR1 is SQVTM and CDR2 is ANQGSEA. CDR3 coding DNA: TGCAGCGTTGTCAGCTGGGTACGGTCCTACGAGCAGTACTTC. It yields the protein CSVVSWVRSYEQYF.